The 29 T cell receptor beta chains listed next were all sequenced from one sample in a study of blood T cell repertoires in COVID-19. Some clones are missing from TCRdb's copy, which holds only in-frame ones; the method was immunoSEQ multiplex PCR. The sample shows tens of thousands of clones, around nine tenths of them seen only once. Sequencing was carried out using peripheral blood. Source of these receptors: a man aged 45-60 years with active COVID-19.

The CDR3 DNA follows: TGTGCCAGCAGACCTTGGGGCGGGAGGCGTTGGTACACCGGGGAGCTGTTTTTT. Its translation is CASRPWGGRRWYTGELFF. The chain carries TRBV9 and TRBJ2-2, with 8 bases matching TRBD2. The CDR3 spans 18 residues. Trimming at V came to 5 bases and at J to 3 bases, leaving 15 bases not matched to a gene. CDR1 is SGDLS and CDR2 is YYNGEE in the germline V gene.

The CDR3 is CASSLPDRRNTEAFF. In nucleotides, the CDR3 is TGTGCCAGCTCACTACCCGACAGGAGGAACACTGAAGCTTTCTTT. The V call is TRBV18, the J call TRBJ1-1, with D possibly TRBD1 on 6 matching bases. Germline V lookup: CDR1 KGHSH, CDR2 LQKENI. Trimming removed 4 bases from V and 1 base from J, with 13 bases in between. There are 15 residues in the CDR3.

This clone was recorded once. The rearrangement uses TRBV7-2 and TRBJ2-1; 11 positions agree with TRBD2. The CDR3 sequence is 16 residues long. V shed 3 bases and J 4 bases; nucleotides not matched to a gene: 5. In germline, CDR1 is SGHTA, CDR2 FQGNSA. The CDR3 spells CASSFRTSGLYNEQFF. DNA for the CDR3: TGTGCCAGCAGCTTTCGGACTAGCGGGCTTTACAATGAGCAGTTCTTC.

The chain links TRBV5-4 to TRBJ2-7; D is uncertain. The germline V and J ends were trimmed by 0 bases and 2 bases, with 9 bases remaining between them. CDR1 is SGHNT, CDR2 YYREEE, per germline (reference sequence). This CDR3 is 14 amino acids long. This CDR3 reads CASSLGDSPYEQYF. Here the CDR3 DNA reads TGTGCCAGCAGCTTGGGCGACTCACCCTACGAGCAGTACTTC. The complete variable domain, with remaining parts taken from reference TRBV5-4 and TRBJ2-7, reads ETGVTQSPTHLIKTRGQQVTLRCSSQSGHNTVSWYQQALGQGPQFIFQYYREEENGRGNFPPRFSGLQFPNYSSELNVNALELDDSALYLCASSLGDSPYEQYFGPGTRLTVT.

This chain uses TRBV6-5 with TRBJ1-6; 8 positions agree with TRBD1. This CDR3 region has 14 residues. V gave up 4 bases and J gave up 9 bases; unmatched junction bases: 5. The germline V gene has CDR1 MNHEY and CDR2 SVGAGI. In DNA, the CDR3 is TGTGCCAGCAGTTCCCAGGGGGCAGTTTCACCCCTCCACTTT. Translation: CASSSQGAVSPLHF.

This sequence joins TRBV7-2 and TRBJ2-3; D not certain. Germline V lookup: CDR1 SGHTA, CDR2 FQGNSA. The V end was cut by 1 base, the J end by 4 bases, with 9 bases between. The CDR3 length is 14 residues. CDR3 DNA sequence: TGTGCCAGCAGCTTAGGCCGACACGCAGATACGCAGTATTTT. Translation gives CASSLGRHADTQYF.

V gene TRBV12-3 or TRBV12-4 combines with J gene TRBJ2-2; D uncertain. The CDR3 has 12 residues. The V and J ends lost 11 bases and 6 bases respectively, with 13 bases between them. CDR3 sequence: CAAARPAGELFF. The CDR3 DNA reads TGTGCCGCGGCCCGCCCCGCCGGGGAGCTGTTTTTT.

The chain recombines TRBV27 with TRBJ2-7, with 9 bases matching TRBD1. The trim removed 0 bases at V and 2 bases at J, leaving 5 bases unmatched. This CDR3 contains 16 residues. The germline V gene encodes CDR1 MNHEY and CDR2 SMNVEV (reference sequence). The DNA of the CDR3 is TGTGCCAGCAGTTTATCGGACAGGGGTAGGGCCTACGAGCAGTACTTC. Translated, it gives CASSLSDRGRAYEQYF.

V usage is TRBV7-2 and J usage is TRBJ2-2; D uncertain. V shed 1 base and J shed 0 bases, with 9 bases lying between them. CDR1 and CDR2 (germline): SGHTA, FQGNSA. The CDR3 spans 16 residues. The CDR3 here is CASSLDWRANTGELFF. Here the CDR3 DNA reads TGTGCCAGCAGCTTAGATTGGAGAGCGAACACCGGGGAGCTGTTTTTT. The full variable domain, completed using reference TRBV7-2 and TRBJ2-2, is GAGVSQSPSNKVTEKGKDVELRCDPISGHTALYWYRQSLGQGLEFLIYFQGNSAPDKSGLPSDRFSAERTGGSVSTLTIQRTQQEDSAVYLCASSLDWRANTGELFFGEGSRLTVL.

The J gene is TRBJ2-5, the V gene TRBV6-2 or TRBV6-3; 10 bases align to TRBD2. The CDR3 contains 16 residues. Germline CDR1 and CDR2: MNHEY and SVGEGT. The ends lost 2 bases at V and 2 bases at J; junction bases unmatched: 5. As DNA, the CDR3 is TGTGCCAGCAGTTACGAGCTAGCGGGAGAACAAGAGACCCAGTACTTC. It is translated as CASSYELAGEQETQYF.

V usage is TRBV10-3 and J usage is TRBJ1-2, with unresolved D. This CDR3 contains 15 residues. Germline-derived CDR1 and CDR2 are ENHRY and SYGVKD. Trimming removed 6 bases at V and 2 bases at J, with 16 bases between. CDR3 amino acids: CAIRADLAGNYGYTF. The CDR3 region has the DNA TGTGCCATCAGGGCTGACCTAGCGGGGAACTATGGCTACACCTTC.

This clone came up once. V and J are TRBV7-3 and TRBJ2-3; 8 bases fit TRBD2. Germline values: CDR1 SGHTA, CDR2 FQGTGA. Trimming cost V 5 bases and J 5 bases; bases outside gene matches: 12. This CDR3 spans 16 amino acids. The CDR3 region has the DNA TGTGCCAGCAGCCGAGATTTAGCGGGGAGTCAAGATACGCAGTATTTT. Amino acids: CASSRDLAGSQDTQYF.

The CDR3 reads CASSQDEGAEQYF. The CDR3 nucleotides are TGCGCCAGCAGCCAAGACGAGGGCGCCGAGCAGTACTTC. This chain uses TRBV4-3 with TRBJ2-7; D possibly corresponds to TRBD2 (5 bases). The V gene's germline CDR1 is LGHNA and CDR2 YSLEER. Trimming removed 0 bases at V and 6 bases at J, with 9 bases between. This CDR3 is 13 amino acids long.

J is TRBJ1-2 and V is TRBV6-6; possibly TRBD1 for D (6 bases). CDR3 length: 13 residues. Trimming shortened V by 4 bases and J by 4 bases, and 10 bases separated the two germline ends. The germline V gene encodes CDR1 MNHNY and CDR2 SVGAGI (reference sequence). CDR3 DNA: TGTGCCAGCAGTTCGACAGGTCTCTATGGCTACACCTTC. Its translation is CASSSTGLYGYTF.

V is TRBV19 and J is TRBJ2-1, with a weak D call TRBD2 (7 bases). V was clipped by 5 bases and J by 6 bases, with 17 bases between them. The CDR3 extends over 15 amino acids. The V gene's germline CDR1 is LNHDA and CDR2 SQIVND (reference sequence). The CDR3, as DNA: TGTGCCAGTAGTTCTCCGCGGGGGCCCCGCAATGAGCAGTTCTTC. Encoded protein: CASSSPRGPRNEQFF.

This clone was counted once. The chain carries TRBV5-4 and TRBJ2-3; TRBD2 aligns across 8 bases. V shed 2 bases and J 2 bases; nucleotides not matched to a gene: 1. Germline values: CDR1 SGHNT, CDR2 YYREEE (reference sequence). The CDR3 is 14 amino acids. CDR3 coding DNA: TGTGCCAGCAGCTTTAGCGGGGTCACAGATACGCAGTATTTT. It specifies CASSFSGVTDTQYF.

CDR3 amino acids: CASSLATSGTNEQFF. In nucleotides, the CDR3 is TGCGCCAGCAGCTTGGCCACTAGCGGGACCAATGAGCAGTTCTTC. V is TRBV5-1 and J is TRBJ2-1, with 10 bases fitting TRBD2. CDR1 is SGHRS and CDR2 is YFSETQ in the germline V gene. The junction had 3 bases not matched to a gene; V was cut back by 0 bases and J by 6 bases. CDR3 size: 15 residues.

The chain employs TRBV9 and TRBJ2-7; the match to TRBD1 covers 10 bases. V lost 0 bases to trimming and J lost 2 bases; unmatched junction nucleotides: 5. Per the germline V gene, CDR1 is SGDLS and CDR2 is YYNGEE. The CDR3 length is 16 residues. The CDR3 loop reads CASSVGGGTGAYEQYF. In DNA, the CDR3 is TGTGCCAGCAGCGTAGGAGGCGGGACAGGGGCCTACGAGCAGTACTTC.

The table lists this clone with a few counts. The chain recombines TRBV9 with TRBJ1-2; tentatively, D is TRBD1 (6 bases). The V end lost 4 bases, the J end lost 3 bases, and 10 bases lay between the germline ends. The CDR3 loop spans 13 amino acids. Germline values: CDR1 SGDLS, CDR2 YYNGEE. CDR3 sequence (DNA): TGTGCCAGCAGCCTAGGGGGGGACTATGGCTACACCTTC. Translation gives CASSLGGDYGYTF.

V is TRBV28 and J is TRBJ2-1, with a weak D call TRBD2 (5 bases). Germline CDR1 is MDHEN and CDR2 is SYDVKM. The CDR3 is 16 residues long. V was shortened by 5 bases and J by 3 bases, with 17 bases between the two germline ends. The CDR3: CASSPPGSLLYNEQFF. The CDR3 region has the DNA TGTGCCAGCAGTCCGCCGGGGTCTTTACTCTACAATGAGCAGTTCTTC.

This rearrangement joins TRBV13 to TRBJ2-3, with 8 nucleotides matching TRBD2. This CDR3 is 15 amino acids long. CDR1 and CDR2 from the germline V gene are PRHDT and FYEKMQ (reference sequence). V trimming: 7 bases; J trimming: 3 bases; junction bases outside the gene matches: 9. The DNA for the CDR3 is TGTGCCAGCACTAGCGGGCCGGAAATGACAGATACGCAGTATTTT. This sequence encodes CASTSGPEMTDTQYF.

The chain combines TRBV29-1 with TRBJ2-1, with unresolved D. This CDR3 is 10 amino acids long. Trimming shortened V by 7 bases and J by 5 bases, and 6 bases separated the two germline ends. The germline CDR1 and CDR2 sequences are SQVTM and ANQGSEA. The CDR3 DNA reads as TGCAGCGGTCAAAACAATGAGCAGTTCTTC. It specifies CSGQNNEQFF.

This clone occurred a few times. The gene calls are TRBV11-2 and TRBJ2-7; perhaps TRBD1 as D (7 bases). V lost 3 bases and J lost 4, with 13 bases in between. The CDR3 runs 14 residues. CDR1 is SGHAT, CDR2 FQNNGV, per germline. The CDR3 protein is CASSLARGAYEQYF. As DNA, the CDR3 is TGTGCCAGCAGCTTGGCCAGGGGGGCGTACGAGCAGTACTTC.

J is TRBJ1-4 and V is TRBV28; D unresolved. Germline V CDR1 and CDR2: MDHEN, SYDVKM. Trimming took 6 bases from V and 8 from J, leaving 22 bases between them. This CDR3 is built from 16 residues. The CDR3 region has the DNA TGTGCCAGCAGGACCCTTACGCGGTTGGAGAGGGAAAAACTGTTTTTT. Its translation is CASRTLTRLEREKLFF.

The rearrangement links TRBV6-6 to TRBJ1-2; D uncertain. The CDR3 has 12 amino acids. In germline, CDR1 is MNHNY, CDR2 SVGAGI (reference sequence). V lost 8 bases, J lost 8 bases, and 15 bases lay in between. The CDR3 is CASDPGGGGYTF. The CDR3 bases are TGTGCCAGCGATCCAGGAGGCGGCGGCTACACCTTC.

This clone was seen only once. J is TRBJ1-5 and V is TRBV10-2; tentatively, D is TRBD1 (5 bases). The CDR3 contains 15 residues. V lost 2 bases, J lost 1 base, and 9 bases lay in between. The germline V gene has CDR1 WSHSY and CDR2 SAAADI. The CDR3 is CASSELQGSNQPQHF. In DNA, the CDR3 is TGCGCCAGCAGTGAGCTGCAGGGAAGCAATCAGCCCCAGCATTTT.

The V gene is TRBV6-4, the J gene TRBJ1-2, with 7 bases lining up with TRBD1. Germline V gene sequence: CDR1 MRHNA, CDR2 SNTAGT. CDR3 length: 15 amino acids. The J segment lost 4 bases and the V segment lost 4 bases, leaving 9 bases of the junction unmatched. CDR3 region: CASSATGIVGYGYTF. In nucleotides, the CDR3 is TGTGCCAGCAGTGCGACAGGGATCGTGGGCTATGGCTACACCTTC.

This chain uses TRBV28 with TRBJ2-7; 9 bases align to TRBD1. The CDR3 covers 16 residues. The germline V gene has CDR1 MDHEN and CDR2 SYDVKM. Trimming cost V 3 bases and J 0 bases; bases outside gene matches: 6. The CDR3 protein is CASSLPGTGNSYEQYF. The CDR3 DNA reads as TGTGCCAGCAGTTTGCCTGGGACAGGGAACTCCTACGAGCAGTACTTC.

The genes are TRBV2 and TRBJ2-7; TRBD2 matches at 9 bases. The V gene end was trimmed by 7 bases and the J gene end by 0 bases; junction bases not matched to a gene: 4. The V gene's germline CDR1 is SNHLY and CDR2 FYNNEI. The CDR3 is 14 amino acids. The CDR3 here is CASNIAGVSYEQYF. Here the CDR3 DNA reads TGTGCCAGCAATATAGCGGGAGTCTCCTACGAGCAGTACTTC.